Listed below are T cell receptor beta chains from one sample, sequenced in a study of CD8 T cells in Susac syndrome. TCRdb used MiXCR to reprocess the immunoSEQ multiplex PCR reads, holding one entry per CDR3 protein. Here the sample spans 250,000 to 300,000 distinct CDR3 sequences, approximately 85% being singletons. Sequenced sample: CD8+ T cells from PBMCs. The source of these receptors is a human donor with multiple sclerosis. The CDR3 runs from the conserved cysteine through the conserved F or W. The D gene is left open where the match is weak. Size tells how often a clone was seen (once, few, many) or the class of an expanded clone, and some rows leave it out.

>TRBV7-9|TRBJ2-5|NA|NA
TGTGCCAGCAGGTTTCGTGAGACCCAGTACTTC
CASRFRETQYF
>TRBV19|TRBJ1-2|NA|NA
TGTGCCAGTAGTCCGACCGGCATGGGCTACACCTTC
CASSPTGMGYTF
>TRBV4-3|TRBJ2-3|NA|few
TGCGCCAGCAGCCAAGACGGTCCAGTAGCAGATACGCAGTATTTT
CASSQDGPVADTQYF
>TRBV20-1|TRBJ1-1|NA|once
TGCAGTGCCCGGACAGTTGAAGCTTTCTTT
CSARTVEAFF
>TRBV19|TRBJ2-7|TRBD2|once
TGTGCCAGTAGCCTCGCCGGGAGGTCTAACGAGCAGTACTTC
CASSLAGRSNEQYF
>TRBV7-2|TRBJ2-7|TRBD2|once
TGTGCCAGCGGCTTATCACTAGCGGGAGGGTCTGGGGAGCAGTACTTC
CASGLSLAGGSGEQYF
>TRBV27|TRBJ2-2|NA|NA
TGTGCCAGCAGCGGACAGCAGAACACCGGGGAGCTGTTTTTT
CASSGQQNTGELFF
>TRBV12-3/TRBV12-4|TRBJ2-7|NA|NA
TGTGCCAGCAGTTTAGTGGGCCTCGGCTCGGGTGAGCAGTACTTC
CASSLVGLGSGEQYF
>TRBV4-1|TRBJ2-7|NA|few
TGCGCCAGCAGCGGAGTATACTCCTACGAGCAGTACTTC
CASSGVYSYEQYF
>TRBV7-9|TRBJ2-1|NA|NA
TGTGCCAGCAGCTTAGGCGTGGGGGAATACAATGAGCAGTTCTTC
CASSLGVGEYNEQFF
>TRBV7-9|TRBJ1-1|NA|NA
TGTGCCAGCAGCCGAGTGGGGGGTCTGAACACTGAAGCTTTCTTT
CASSRVGGLNTEAFF
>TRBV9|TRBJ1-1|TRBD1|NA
TGTGCCAGCAGCGCAGACGTAGGTATGGGGGACAGCCTTTTGAACACTGAAGCTTTCTTT
CASSADVGMGDSLLNTEAFF
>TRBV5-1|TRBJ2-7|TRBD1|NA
TGCGCCAGCAGCTCCGGACAGGGTGGGCACGAGCAGTACTTC
CASSSGQGGHEQYF
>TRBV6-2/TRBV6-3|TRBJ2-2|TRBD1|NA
TGTGCCACCCACACGGGACAGGGGGCCTACGGGGAGCTGTTTTTT
CATHTGQGAYGELFF
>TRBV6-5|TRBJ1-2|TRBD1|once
TGTGCCAGCGCAGGGGGCTCCTATGGCTACACCTTC
CASAGGSYGYTF
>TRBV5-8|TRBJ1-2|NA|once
TGTGCCAGCAGCTTAACGGGAGAATACTACACCTTC
CASSLTGEYYTF
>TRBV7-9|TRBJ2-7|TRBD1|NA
TGTGCCAGCAGCTTAGTAGGGACAGGGGTTCCCTACGAGCAGTACTTC
CASSLVGTGVPYEQYF
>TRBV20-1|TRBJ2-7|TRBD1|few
TGCAGTGCTAGAGAATTGGGACAGGGGTACGAGCAGTACTTC
CSARELGQGYEQYF
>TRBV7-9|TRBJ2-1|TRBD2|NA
TGTGCCAGCAGCATTCGACTAGCGGGAGGCCCTCTATCCTCCAATGAGCAGTTCTTC
CASSIRLAGGPLSSNEQFF